The present TCR beta chain was sequenced within a study of shared clonotypes between healthy human individuals. Points from the study as a whole: Clonotypes which were not shared had lower generation probabilities than clonotypes that all four donors shared.

CD45RO negativity and positive selection for CCR7 defined naive CD8 cells, a population that excluded terminally differentiated effector memory CD45RA+ cells. V trimming: 1 base; J trimming: 5 bases; junction bases outside the gene matches: 15. The CDR3 consists of 18 residues. Per the germline V gene, CDR1 is MNHNS and CDR2 is SASEGT. The deep-level immunoSEQ assay was used. Sequenced by immunoSEQ multiplex PCR; TCRdb stores in-frame clones only, minus some. Of 1.5 million to 2.5 million clones in the sample, roughly 95% are singletons; the top ten hold approximately 1.2%. This clone was observed once. The target antigen is unknown.

The sample comprised naive CD8+ T cells sorted from blood. The rearrangement links TRBV6-1 to TRBJ2-5, with 8 positions matching TRBD2. This receptor was taken from a man aged 18 to 30 in good health. In nucleotides, the CDR3 is TGTGCCAGCAGTGAAGAGGGACTAGAATATACGCTGAGGGAGACCCAGTACTTC. Translated, it gives CASSEEGLEYTLRETQYF.